This TCR beta chain was observed in a study of CD8+ T cells in alopecia areata. General observations from the study: Mice showed TCR sharing more clearly than patients did, possibly owing to HLA. Having one nonresponder leaves uncertain how baseline CD8+ expansion relates to response. In lesional scalp, particularly from alopecia totalis/universalis, clonality was higher than in normal scalp.

This CDR3 is 15 amino acids long. Trimming removed 6 bases from V and 7 bases from J; junction bases left unmatched: 12. Germline values: CDR1 SNHLY, CDR2 FYNNEI. RNA was isolated and reverse transcribed to cDNA, the sequencing template. Using immunoSEQ multiplex PCR, the repertoire was profiled, and TCRdb retains in-frame clones only, with some absent. Of 190,000 or so clones detected, about 60% appear once; the ten largest clones hold over 10%. Stated treatment: oral pan-JAK inhibitor, 5-10 mg twice daily. This clone came up a few times. What it binds is not known. The sequence was collected from a human donor with alopecia areata. Specimen: CD8+ T cells sorted from blood, collected at week 24, from a patient treated with tofacitinib. The gene calls are TRBV2 and TRBJ2-4; TRBD1 aligns across 7 bases. CDR3 DNA sequence: TGTGCCAGCAGCCACGACAGGGTTGATCCGAACATTCAGTACTTC. Its translation is CASSHDRVDPNIQYF.